The 21 T cell receptor beta chains below all came from one sample that was sequenced in a study of blood T cell repertoires in COVID-19. The protocol was immunoSEQ multiplex PCR, while the TCRdb copy is restricted to in-frame clones and leaves out a portion. The table has 70,000 or so clones, nearly 80% seen once. Sequenced input: peripheral blood. Source of these receptors: a human donor in a cohort sampled during active COVID-19.

CDR3 sequence reads: CAWSATGDYGYTF. CDR3 bases: TGTGCCTGGAGTGCGACAGGGGACTATGGCTACACCTTC. J is TRBJ1-2 and V is TRBV30; 8 bases are shared with TRBD1. The CDR3 spans 13 residues. CDR1 is GTSNPN and CDR2 is SVGIG in the germline V gene (reference sequence). V gave up 1 base and J gave up 3 bases; unmatched junction bases: 1. The full variable domain, rest sourced from reference TRBV30 and TRBJ1-2, is SQTIHQWPATLVQPVGSPLSLECTVEGTSNPNLYWYRQAAGRGLQLLFYSVGIGQISSEVPQNLSASRPQDRQFILSSKKLLLSDSGFYLCAWSATGDYGYTFGSGTRLTVV.

This rearrangement joins TRBV5-1 to TRBJ1-4; 8 bases align to TRBD1. This CDR3 has 15 amino acids. V lost 4 bases, J lost 7 bases, and 9 bases stayed unmatched. Germline loops: CDR1 SGHRS, CDR2 YFSETQ. The CDR3 nucleotides are TGCGCCAGCAGCCCGGCCGCAGGGGGCAGTGAAAAACTGTTTTTT. Its protein is CASSPAAGGSEKLFF.

J is TRBJ2-5 and V is TRBV7-2; 9 bases fit TRBD2. The V and J ends lost 4 bases and 1 base, in that order; junction bases with no gene match: 7. This CDR3 is 16 amino acids long. CDR1 and CDR2 from the germline V gene are SGHTA and FQGNSA. In nucleotides, the CDR3 is TGTGCCAGCAGCTCCGTCAGCGGGGGGTCCCAAGAGACCCAGTACTTC. This encodes CASSSVSGGSQETQYF.

In DNA, the CDR3 is TGTGCCATCAGTAGGCAGGCCTTCTACGAGCAGTACTTC. Its translation: CAISRQAFYEQYF. The V call is TRBV10-3, the J call TRBJ2-7; no reliable D call. The V gene's germline CDR1 is ENHRY and CDR2 SYGVKD. CDR3 length equals 13 residues. V lost 5 bases and J lost 3, with 11 bases in between.

This chain joins TRBV5-1 and TRBJ2-2; 8 nucleotides align to TRBD1. The germline V gene has CDR1 SGHRS and CDR2 YFSETQ. The ends lost 3 bases at V and 5 bases at J; junction bases unmatched: 9. This CDR3 spans 16 amino acids. DNA for the CDR3: TGCGCCAGCAGCTCAACAGGGGGAAAGGGTACCGGGGAGCTGTTTTTT. Encoded protein: CASSSTGGKGTGELFF.

This clone was observed once. The gene calls are TRBV28 and TRBJ2-7; possible D gene TRBD1, 6 bases. This CDR3 is 14 amino acids long. Trimming stripped 2 bases from V and 5 bases from J, with 13 bases between. CDR1 and CDR2 (germline): MDHEN, SYDVKM. DNA for the CDR3: TGTGCCAGCAGTTTAACCAGGGGTGGCCACGAGCAGTACTTC. Translation: CASSLTRGGHEQYF.

The J gene is TRBJ1-2, the V gene TRBV7-6; 12 bases agree with TRBD1. Germline V gives CDR1 SGHVS, CDR2 FNYEAQ. V was clipped by 1 base and J by 7 bases; unmatched bases: 10. The CDR3 is 17 residues long. CDR3 in amino acids: CASSLGPGQGAWSGYTF. CDR3 DNA: TGTGCCAGCAGCTTAGGACCGGGACAGGGGGCGTGGAGTGGCTACACCTTC.

This clone was seen just once. This rearrangement joins TRBV27 to TRBJ1-2, with TRBD1 matching 8 bases. The V gene end was trimmed by 6 bases and the J gene end by 0 bases; junction bases not matched to a gene: 3. Germline V CDR1 and CDR2: MNHEY, SMNVEV (reference sequence). CDR3 length: 14 residues. The CDR3 loop is CASRGTGTNYGYTF. Here the CDR3 DNA reads TGTGCCAGCAGGGGGACAGGAACTAACTATGGCTACACCTTC.

As DNA, the CDR3 is TGTGCCAGCAGCTTGGCGGTCAGGTGGAACACTGAAGCTTTCTTT. It specifies CASSLAVRWNTEAFF. The chain joins TRBV5-5 to TRBJ1-1; no clear D gene. Trimming cost V 0 bases and J 1 base, with 10 bases left between them. The CDR3 length is 15 residues. Germline values: CDR1 SGHKS, CDR2 YYEKEE (reference sequence).

This sequence joins TRBV7-2 and TRBJ2-7, with 9 bases that match TRBD1. This CDR3 comprises 15 residues. The germline V gene encodes CDR1 SGHTA and CDR2 FQGNSA. Trimming cost V 5 bases and J 3 bases; bases outside gene matches: 8. CDR3: CASSTVQGAGYEQYF. In DNA, the CDR3 is TGTGCCAGCAGCACCGTACAGGGGGCCGGCTACGAGCAGTACTTC.

V is TRBV7-2 and J is TRBJ1-5; D possibly corresponds to TRBD1 (5 bases). V was clipped by 2 bases and J by 6 bases, with 14 bases between them. This CDR3 is built from 15 residues. Per the germline V gene, CDR1 is SGHTA and CDR2 is FQGNSA. CDR3 nucleotides: TGTGCCAGCAGCTTAAGGAGGGGAGGAGGTCAGCCCCAGCATTTT. Translation gives CASSLRRGGGQPQHF.

In its sample, this clone was seen a few times. This sequence joins TRBV28 and TRBJ1-3; D remains unclear. This CDR3 is 12 amino acids long. Germline-derived CDR1 and CDR2 are MDHEN and SYDVKM. Trimming shortened V by 11 bases and J by 2 bases, and 10 bases separated the two germline ends. CDR3 amino acids: CAASGAGNTIYF. The CDR3 DNA reads TGTGCCGCGTCCGGGGCTGGAAACACCATATATTTT.

The chain employs TRBV5-1 and TRBJ1-6; a possible D gene is TRBD1 (5 bases). There are 15 residues in the CDR3. The V gene's germline CDR1 is SGHRS and CDR2 YFSETQ. Between the trimmed V and J ends, which lost 0 bases and 7 bases, there was a span of 11 bases. The CDR3 nucleotides read TGCGCCAGCAGCTTGGGCCAGGGCTCGAATTCACCCCTCCACTTT. Protein: CASSLGQGSNSPLHF.

This clone is labeled hyperexpanded. V is TRBV6-5 and J is TRBJ2-7; 9 nucleotides line up with TRBD1. Germline-derived CDR1 and CDR2 are MNHEY and SVGAGI. The CDR3 is made up of 13 amino acids. The ends lost 5 bases at V and 6 bases at J; junction bases unmatched: 5. This chain's CDR3 is CASSPLDRGEQYF. The CDR3 region has the DNA TGTGCCAGCAGTCCCCTGGACAGGGGCGAGCAGTACTTC.

V is TRBV5-1 and J is TRBJ2-5; 8 bases are a match to TRBD2. Germline loops: CDR1 SGHRS, CDR2 YFSETQ. The CDR3 is 14 amino acids. V trimming: 8 bases; J trimming: 5 bases; junction bases outside the gene matches: 11. CDR3 amino acids: CASSLGGARETQYF. CDR3 DNA sequence: TGCGCCAGTTCTCTCGGGGGGGCTCGGGAGACCCAGTACTTC.

This clone was seen only once. The V gene is TRBV25-1, the J gene TRBJ1-4; 7 positions match TRBD1. The CDR3 extends over 18 amino acids. Germline assignment: CDR1 MGHDK and CDR2 SYGVNS. Unmatched junction bases numbered 11, after V lost 4 bases and J lost 0 bases. The CDR3 nucleotides read TGTGCCAGCAGTGCAGCGCCGGGACAGCCTACAACTAATGAAAAACTGTTTTTT. Translating it yields CASSAAPGQPTTNEKLFF.

The table lists this clone with a count of one. The chain has TRBV27 and TRBJ2-5; 11 bases fit TRBD1. The CDR3 runs to 16 residues. Germline CDR1 reads MNHEY; CDR2 reads SMNVEV (reference sequence). The V gene end was trimmed by 0 bases and the J gene end by 5 bases; junction bases not matched to a gene: 5. Here the CDR3 reads CASSLSGQGARETQYF. The CDR3 DNA follows: TGTGCCAGCAGTTTATCCGGACAGGGGGCGCGGGAGACCCAGTACTTC.

This clone was recorded once. This rearrangement joins TRBV5-1 to TRBJ2-1; TRBD1 might be the D (6 bases). Trimming stripped 0 bases from V and 5 bases from J, with 12 bases between. The CDR3 is 15 amino acids. Germline V gene data show CDR1 as SGHRS and CDR2 as YFSETQ. In DNA, the CDR3 is TGCGCCAGCAGCTTGGGGGCAGGGGAAAACAATGAGCAGTTCTTC. Translated, it gives CASSLGAGENNEQFF.

This sequence joins TRBV7-2 and TRBJ2-7; D might be TRBD1 (6 bases). The CDR3 spans 14 residues. V gave up 3 bases and J gave up 6 bases, with 15 bases separating them. The germline V gene has CDR1 SGHTA and CDR2 FQGNSA. This CDR3 reads CASSFTGTIREQYF. The DNA of the CDR3 is TGTGCCAGCAGCTTCACCGGGACAATCCGCGAGCAGTACTTC.

This chain uses TRBV18 with TRBJ1-1; D remains unclear. CDR3 size: 11 residues. Per the germline V gene, CDR1 is KGHSH and CDR2 is LQKENI. Deletions cut 6 bases from V and 8 bases from J, with 10 bases between. CDR3 region: CASSPLAEAFF. For the CDR3, the DNA is TGTGCCAGCTCTCCGCTGGCCGAAGCTTTCTTT.

The V gene is TRBV10-3, the J gene TRBJ2-1, with TRBD1 matching 8 bases. V lost 10 bases, J lost 7 bases, and 9 bases stayed unmatched. The CDR3 length is 13 residues. In germline, CDR1 is ENHRY, CDR2 SYGVKD. CDR3 amino acids: CASRGLVENEQFF. In DNA form, the CDR3 reads TGTGCCAGCAGGGGGCTAGTTGAGAATGAGCAGTTCTTC.